One sample yielded the 21 T cell receptor beta chains listed below, sequenced in a study of shared clonotypes between healthy human individuals. The protocol was immunoSEQ multiplex PCR, while the TCRdb copy is restricted to in-frame clones and leaves out a portion. This table holds some 550,000 clones, less than 98% found once. The sample comprised naive CD4+ T cells sorted from blood. Subset noted: CD45RA+ positively selected. The source of these receptors is a woman aged 30 to 39 in good health.

This rearrangement joins TRBV10-3 to TRBJ1-2; TRBD1 matches 7 bases. Germline-derived CDR1 and CDR2 are ENHRY and SYGVKD. This CDR3 is 12 amino acids long. Trimming cost V 6 bases and J 3 bases; bases outside gene matches: 1. The CDR3 DNA reads TGTGCCATCAGCACAGGGGACTATGGCTACACCTTC. Residues: CAISTGDYGYTF.

The chain joins TRBV6-5 to TRBJ2-7, with TRBD1 matching over 7 bases. Germline loops: CDR1 MNHEY, CDR2 SVGAGI. The CDR3 contains 14 residues. The V and J ends lost 5 bases and 5 bases, in that order; junction bases with no gene match: 9. The CDR3 region is CASSQKGQTHEQYF. CDR3 DNA sequence: TGTGCCAGCAGTCAAAAGGGACAGACTCACGAGCAGTACTTC.

The chain has TRBV6-1 and TRBJ2-7; 9 nucleotides line up with TRBD1. The junction had 7 bases not matched to a gene; V was cut back by 10 bases and J by 3 bases. Germline V lookup: CDR1 MNHNS, CDR2 SASEGT. The CDR3 consists of 13 residues. CDR3 bases: TGTGCCACCATAACAGGGGGCCGCTACGAGCAGTACTTC. It codes for CATITGGRYEQYF.

This chain connects TRBV5-4 to TRBJ2-7; TRBD2 aligns across 7 bases. V gave up 1 base and J gave up 0 bases; unmatched junction bases: 4. Germline CDR1 is SGHNT and CDR2 is YYREEE (reference sequence). The CDR3 runs 15 residues. As DNA, the CDR3 is TGTGCCAGCAGCTTGAAGCGGGAAAACTCCTACGAGCAGTACTTC. Amino acids: CASSLKRENSYEQYF. Full variable domain (remainder filled in from reference TRBV5-4 and TRBJ2-7): ETGVTQSPTHLIKTRGQQVTLRCSSQSGHNTVSWYQQALGQGPQFIFQYYREEENGRGNFPPRFSGLQFPNYSSELNVNALELDDSALYLCASSLKRENSYEQYFGPGTRLTVT.

The gene calls are TRBV11-2 and TRBJ2-7, with a weak D call TRBD2 (5 bases). The CDR3 extends over 15 amino acids. Germline assignment: CDR1 SGHAT and CDR2 FQNNGV. Between the trimmed V and J ends, which lost 2 bases and 6 bases, there was a span of 17 bases. The CDR3 DNA sequence: TGTGCCAGCAGCTTATTTGAGGGAGCCCCAGGCGAGCAGTACTTC. This sequence encodes CASSLFEGAPGEQYF.

V is TRBV4-2 and J is TRBJ1-4; tentative D call: TRBD1 (5 bases). The germline V gene encodes CDR1 LGHNA and CDR2 YNFKEQ. This CDR3 contains 15 residues. Deletions cut 0 bases from V and 8 bases from J, with 13 bases between. For the CDR3, the DNA is TGTGCCAGCAGCCAAGATAGGGGTACGGGGGAAAAACTGTTTTTT. It specifies CASSQDRGTGEKLFF.

V is TRBV10-3 and J is TRBJ2-3, with 10 bases that match TRBD2. The length of the CDR3 is 14 residues. J lost 8 bases, V lost 11 bases, and 13 bases had no gene match. From germline, CDR1 is ENHRY and CDR2 SYGVKD. CDR3 amino acids: CASRPLAGEVTQYF. The CDR3 DNA reads TGTGCCTCCCGCCCCCTAGCGGGAGAGGTTACGCAGTATTTT.

This rearrangement joins TRBV28 to TRBJ2-7; D assignment may be TRBD1 or TRBD2 (5 bases each). V lost 6 bases and J lost 0, with 12 bases in between. Germline CDR1 and CDR2: MDHEN and SYDVKM. The CDR3 extends over 14 amino acids. The CDR3 DNA sequence: TGTGCCAGCAGCTGGGACGGACCCTCCTACGAGCAGTACTTC. This sequence encodes CASSWDGPSYEQYF.

The chain has TRBV7-9 and TRBJ2-7; possible D gene TRBD1, 6 bases. The CDR3 length is 15 residues. Trimming left V 5 bases short and J 1 base short, with 15 bases between. Germline CDR1 and CDR2: SEHNR and FQNEAQ (reference sequence). The CDR3 nucleotides read TGTGCCAGCAGCCTCAGCGTAGGGGGTTCCTACGAGCAGTACTTC. It codes for CASSLSVGGSYEQYF.

The rearrangement links TRBV18 to TRBJ2-1; 14 nucleotides agree with TRBD2. V shed 3 bases, J shed 4 bases, and the junction held 11 bases outside the gene matches. This CDR3 is 19 amino acids long. Germline V gives CDR1 KGHSH, CDR2 LQKENI. CDR3 sequence reads: CASSPFFPGTSGSYNEQFF. DNA of the CDR3: TGTGCCAGCTCACCGTTCTTCCCCGGGACTAGCGGGAGTTACAATGAGCAGTTCTTC.

This sequence joins TRBV7-2 and TRBJ2-2; D is perhaps TRBD1 or TRBD2 (5 bases each). Trimming left V 4 bases short and J 0 bases short, with 12 bases between. Germline V lookup: CDR1 SGHTA, CDR2 FQGNSA. This CDR3 comprises 16 residues. The CDR3 sequence is CASSYSGTTNTGELFF. In DNA form, the CDR3 reads TGTGCCAGCAGCTATTCCGGGACGACGAACACCGGGGAGCTGTTTTTT.

V usage is TRBV11-2 and J usage is TRBJ2-1; TRBD1 matches at 9 bases. This CDR3 is built from 13 residues. Germline V lookup: CDR1 SGHAT, CDR2 FQNNGV. Trimming took 3 bases from V and 8 from J; bases not matched to a gene: 2. The CDR3 DNA reads as TGTGCCAGCAGCTTGGGACAGGGCTATGAGCAGTTCTTC. This codes for CASSLGQGYEQFF.

This chain links TRBV11-3 with TRBJ2-1; D perhaps matches TRBD1 (6 bases). The CDR3 spans 16 residues. Germline lookup yields CDR1 SGHNT and CDR2 YENEEA. Between the trimmed V and J ends, which lost 1 base and 3 bases, there was a span of 13 bases. The CDR3 sequence is CASSLVGGAGYNEQFF. The CDR3 nucleotides are TGTGCCAGCAGCTTAGTTGGGGGCGCAGGCTACAATGAGCAGTTCTTC.

The J gene is TRBJ2-7, the V gene TRBV11-2; no clear D gene. The CDR3 runs 18 residues. Germline CDR1 reads SGHAT; CDR2 reads FQNNGV. Trimming removed 0 bases at V and 2 bases at J, with 20 bases between. The chain's CDR3 is CASSLDPSVRFWTYEQYF. Here the CDR3 DNA reads TGTGCCAGCAGCTTAGATCCCTCTGTGCGATTTTGGACCTACGAGCAGTACTTC.

This chain links TRBV27 with TRBJ1-2; the match to TRBD1 covers 7 bases. The germline V gene has CDR1 MNHEY and CDR2 SMNVEV (reference sequence). The CDR3 totals 17 residues. After removal of 2 bases from V and 3 bases from J, the junction contained 12 bases not matched to a gene. Here the CDR3 reads CASSLRPLEGADYGYTF. CDR3 sequence (DNA): TGTGCCAGCAGTTTACGTCCCCTTGAGGGGGCTGACTATGGCTACACCTTC.

The genes are TRBV5-6 and TRBJ2-7; no clear D. The ends were cut back, 0 bases at V and 7 bases at J, with 11 bases in the middle. The CDR3 totals 13 residues. Germline V gives CDR1 SGHDT, CDR2 YYEEEE. The chain's CDR3 is CASSLAVVPEQYF. In DNA, the CDR3 is TGTGCCAGCAGCTTGGCCGTGGTTCCAGAGCAGTACTTC. The full variable domain, in which reference TRBV5-6 and TRBJ2-7 provide the parts outside the CDR3, is DAGVTQSPTHLIKTRGQQVTLRCSPKSGHDTVSWYQQALGQGPQFIFQYYEEEERQRGNFPDRFSGHQFPNYSSELNVNALLLGDSALYLCASSLAVVPEQYFGPGTRLTVT.

The rearrangement links TRBV2 to TRBJ1-2; D is unclear. There are 11 residues in the CDR3. CDR1 is SNHLY and CDR2 is FYNNEI in the germline V gene. V lost 8 bases to trimming and J lost 6 bases, with 10 bases between them. The CDR3 is CASATLHGYTF. The CDR3 region has the DNA TGTGCCAGCGCGACTCTCCATGGCTACACCTTC. The whole variable domain, filled in from reference TRBV2 and TRBJ1-2, reads EPEVTQTPSHQVTQMGQEVILRCVPISNHLYFYWYRQILGQKVEFLVSFYNNEISEKSEIFDDQFSVERPDGSNFTLKIRSTKLEDSAMYFCASATLHGYTFGSGTRLTVV.

The genes are TRBV2 and TRBJ2-5; a possible D gene is TRBD2 (6 bases). This CDR3 is built from 15 residues. The germline V gene encodes CDR1 SNHLY and CDR2 FYNNEI. Trimming took 10 bases from V and 5 from J, leaving 23 bases between them. The CDR3 here is CAIRDTGVRGETQYF. In nucleotides, the CDR3 is TGTGCCATAAGAGACACGGGGGTTAGAGGGGAGACCCAGTACTTC.

The V call is TRBV4-1, the J call TRBJ2-7; D is uncertain. Germline V CDR1 and CDR2: MGHRA, YSYEKL. The CDR3 is 16 residues long. Between the trimmed V and J ends, which lost 0 bases and 2 bases, there was a span of 14 bases. CDR3 nucleotide sequence: TGCGCCAGCAGCCAAGAAAGGGCCTCCACAGCCTACGAGCAGTACTTC. The encoded protein is CASSQERASTAYEQYF.

The chain recombines TRBV7-6 with TRBJ2-5, with 8 bases identical to TRBD1. Trimming removed 2 bases from V and 2 bases from J; junction bases left unmatched: 4. The CDR3 extends over 15 amino acids. Germline CDR1 SGHVS, CDR2 FNYEAQ. The CDR3 sequence: CASSLQGARQETQYF. CDR3 nucleotide sequence: TGTGCCAGCAGCTTACAGGGGGCGCGTCAAGAGACCCAGTACTTC.

The chain is built from TRBV29-1 and TRBJ1-1; 12 bases match TRBD1. This CDR3 contains 14 residues. V lost 5 bases to trimming and J lost 3 bases; unmatched junction nucleotides: 4. CDR1 and CDR2 from the germline V gene are SQVTM and ANQGSEA. CDR3 sequence reads: CSVMGQGADTEAFF. The CDR3 coding sequence is TGCAGCGTTATGGGACAGGGGGCGGACACTGAAGCTTTCTTT.